This T cell receptor (beta chain) emerged from a study of blood T cell repertoires in COVID-19. Overall study: From the United States, Italy and Spain came samples of acute and convalescent COVID-19. PBMCs, B-cell-depleted T cells, or T cells were the source of the cDNA or gDNA that made up the material.

In the authors' methods: Amplification with reference gene primers provided the estimates of nucleated cell counts. Some clones are missing from TCRdb's copy, which holds only in-frame ones; the method was immunoSEQ multiplex PCR. V and J calls and clone size are copied from that table; D and trimming were computed from the DNA. The sample records 250,000 or so clones, roughly nine tenths being singletons. Per the germline V gene, CDR1 is SGHRS and CDR2 is YFSETQ. CDR3 length: 16 residues. V gave up 4 bases and J gave up 7 bases, with 21 bases separating them. The chain has TRBV5-1 and TRBJ1-3, with D tentatively TRBD1 (6 bases). This TCR came from a middle-aged woman who had recovered from COVID-19. Input material: peripheral blood. The CDR3 nucleotides read TGCGCCAGCAGCACCACGACAGGCCTAGGCGATAACACCATATATTTT. It encodes CASSTTTGLGDNTIYF.